This T cell receptor beta chain was found in a study of tumor-infiltrating lymphocytes in oesophageal squamous cell carcinoma. Looked up from germline, CDR1 is SGHVS and CDR2 is FNYEAQ. This CDR3 contains 15 residues. This clonotype has a single count. TCRdb redid the calling of the PCR reads with MiXCR, one entry per CDR3 protein. Of 15,000 to 20,000 distinct CDR3 sequences in the sample, 50% were seen once. The clonotype comes from a male donor with esophageal squamous cell carcinoma. Material: esophageal tumor tissue. This chain uses TRBV7-6 with TRBJ2-5, with D possibly being TRBD2 (6 bases). Matching the DNA end better, TRBJ2-7 makes the J call doubtful. The CDR3 nucleotides are TGTGCCAGCAGCGCACCGGGGAGCGGACTAAACGAGCAGTACTTC. Translation gives CASSAPGSGLNEQYF.